A single sample is the source of the 19 T cell receptor beta chains below, sequenced in a study of blood T cell repertoires in COVID-19. Method: immunoSEQ multiplex PCR; TCRdb's copy keeps in-frame clones and lacks some. The sample records 65,000 to 90,000 clones, 86% being singletons. Sequenced sample: peripheral blood. The source of these receptors is a middle-aged man with active COVID-19.

The chain carries TRBV7-2 and TRBJ1-3, with D possibly TRBD1 on 5 matching bases. Looked up from germline, CDR1 is SGHTA and CDR2 is FQGNSA. This CDR3 is built from 15 residues. Trimming took 1 base from V and 4 from J, leaving 11 bases between them. CDR3 region: CASSLVRASGNTIYF. The DNA of the CDR3 is TGTGCCAGCAGCTTAGTCAGGGCCAGCGGAAACACCATATATTTT.

The chain uses TRBV11-2 and TRBJ1-2, with no clear D. This CDR3 is built from 15 residues. V gave up 5 bases and J gave up 7 bases, with 20 bases separating them. The germline V gene has CDR1 SGHAT and CDR2 FQNNGV. In nucleotides, the CDR3 is TGTGCCAGCAGCCCCAACTTCAATTCAGGTCGTGGCTACACCTTC. It encodes CASSPNFNSGRGYTF.

This sequence joins TRBV28 and TRBJ1-6; the D gene is possibly TRBD1 (6 bases). This CDR3 is built from 14 residues. From germline, CDR1 is MDHEN and CDR2 SYDVKM. Deletions cut 6 bases from V and 10 bases from J, with 16 bases between. The chain's CDR3 is CASRPQGLGSPLHF. The CDR3 DNA follows: TGTGCCAGCAGACCACAGGGTTTGGGATCACCCCTCCACTTT.

The genes are TRBV9 and TRBJ2-7, with D perhaps matching TRBD2 (6 bases). CDR1 and CDR2 from the germline V gene are SGDLS and YYNGEE. V was pared by 1 base and J by 0 bases, with 11 bases between. There are 15 residues in the CDR3. The DNA of the CDR3 is TGTGCCAGCAGCGTAACGGCGGGGATCTCCTACGAGCAGTACTTC. It specifies CASSVTAGISYEQYF.

The V call is TRBV19, the J call TRBJ1-5; 8 nucleotides match TRBD1. This CDR3 comprises 14 residues. Per germline, CDR1 LNHDA and CDR2 SQIVND (reference sequence). The junction had 10 bases not matched to a gene; V was cut back by 11 bases and J by 4 bases. For the CDR3, the DNA is TGTGCCGGAGCCTGGACAGGGTCAAATCAGCCCCAGCATTTT. Encoded protein: CAGAWTGSNQPQHF.

This chain joins TRBV4-2 and TRBJ2-3; D uncertain. From germline, CDR1 is LGHNA and CDR2 YNFKEQ. With 2 bases removed from V and 0 bases from J, the gap between germline ends came to 12 bases. The CDR3 totals 16 residues. The CDR3 is CASSQQNDASTDTQYF. CDR3 DNA: TGTGCCAGCAGCCAACAGAACGATGCTAGCACAGATACGCAGTATTTT.

The V call is TRBV7-2, the J call TRBJ1-2, with D unclear. Per germline, CDR1 SGHTA and CDR2 FQGNSA. This CDR3 contains 14 residues. Trimming cost V 1 base and J 4 bases, with 10 bases left between them. The CDR3 loop reads CASSLDRRSYGYTF. In DNA, the CDR3 is TGTGCCAGCAGCTTAGATCGCAGGTCCTATGGCTACACCTTC.

This rearrangement joins TRBV12-3 or TRBV12-4 to TRBJ2-3; D call uncertain. V was pared by 2 bases and J by 6 bases, with 6 bases between. This CDR3 spans 12 amino acids. CDR3 DNA sequence: TGTGCCAGCAGTTTAATCGCGGATACGCAGTATTTT. Protein product: CASSLIADTQYF.

The gene calls are TRBV28 and TRBJ1-3; D might be TRBD1 (6 bases). Trimming stripped 5 bases from V and 0 bases from J, with 17 bases between. Germline lookup yields CDR1 MDHEN and CDR2 SYDVKM. The CDR3 covers 17 residues. The CDR3 reads CASSQSQGSLSGNTIYF. CDR3 DNA: TGTGCCAGCAGTCAGTCACAGGGTTCTCTCTCTGGAAACACCATATATTTT.

This chain links TRBV2 with TRBJ2-5; 11 positions match TRBD1. Germline V CDR1 and CDR2: SNHLY, FYNNEI. The V segment lost 6 bases and the J segment 5 bases; nucleotides outside the gene matches: 8. This CDR3 has 15 residues. The CDR3 loop reads CASRRDRGWEETQYF. In DNA form, the CDR3 reads TGTGCCAGCAGGAGGGACAGGGGGTGGGAGGAGACCCAGTACTTC.

The chain recombines TRBV7-9 with TRBJ1-1, with D unclear. The CDR3 is 14 amino acids. Germline lookup yields CDR1 SEHNR and CDR2 FQNEAQ (reference sequence). Trimming took off 5 bases at V and 1 base at J, with 11 bases between the two ends. The CDR3 loop reads CASSGLERNTEAFF. The CDR3 coding sequence is TGTGCCAGCAGCGGATTGGAGCGGAACACTGAAGCTTTCTTT.

The V call is TRBV5-6, the J call TRBJ2-5; 15 bases map to TRBD2. Germline assignment: CDR1 SGHDT and CDR2 YYEEEE. Unmatched junction bases numbered 3, after V lost 5 bases and J lost 7 bases. This CDR3 has 14 amino acids. The CDR3 loop is CASSGTSGGWTQYF. The DNA of the CDR3 is TGTGCCAGCAGTGGGACTAGCGGGGGGTGGACCCAGTACTTC.

This rearrangement joins TRBV24-1 to TRBJ1-1, with D possibly being TRBD1 (6 bases). The CDR3 is 13 residues long. The V gene lost 0 bases and the J gene lost 11 bases, with 12 bases spanning the gap. The germline V gene has CDR1 KGHDR and CDR2 SFDVKD. The CDR3 sequence is CATSDLQGDTAFF. CDR3 nucleotides: TGTGCCACCAGTGATTTGCAAGGGGACACGGCTTTCTTT.

This clone was detected only once. The chain has TRBV5-6 and TRBJ2-5; 9 bases are a match to TRBD2. Germline V gene data show CDR1 as SGHDT and CDR2 as YYEEEE. Unmatched junction bases numbered 11, after V lost 5 bases and J lost 3 bases. The CDR3 consists of 16 residues. CDR3 DNA sequence: TGTGCCAGCAGTTACACCGGGACTAGCAATAAAGAGACCCAGTACTTC. Amino acids: CASSYTGTSNKETQYF.

This CDR3 reads CASSLGAGGPVTDTQYF. In DNA, the CDR3 is TGCGCCAGCAGCTTAGGCGCGGGGGGGCCAGTCACAGATACGCAGTATTTT. The chain has TRBV5-1 and TRBJ2-3; TRBD2 matches at 9 bases. CDR3 length equals 17 residues. Trimming removed 2 bases from V and 2 bases from J; junction bases left unmatched: 9. Germline V gene lookup returns CDR1 SGHRS and CDR2 YFSETQ.

In its sample, this clone is medium-sized. The chain couples TRBV18 to TRBJ2-5, with TRBD1 matching over 7 bases. The V segment lost 3 bases and the J segment 6 bases; nucleotides outside the gene matches: 10. Germline CDR1 and CDR2: KGHSH and LQKENI. The CDR3 contains 15 residues. CDR3 in DNA: TGTGCCAGCTCACCTCCAGAGGGACAGCGCAAGACCCAGTACTTC. Amino acids: CASSPPEGQRKTQYF.

The chain is built from TRBV28 and TRBJ2-7; tentatively, D is TRBD1 (5 bases). CDR1 and CDR2 (germline): MDHEN, SYDVKM. This CDR3 contains 14 residues. The ends were cut back, 2 bases at V and 5 bases at J, with 13 bases in the middle. CDR3 nucleotides: TGTGCCAGCAGTTTAGTGGGCAGGGTCAACGAGCAGTACTTC. It encodes CASSLVGRVNEQYF.

This clone was observed a handful of times. This sequence joins TRBV27 and TRBJ1-2; perhaps TRBD1 as D (6 bases). There are 13 residues in the CDR3. V was pared by 7 bases and J by 6 bases, with 15 bases between. From germline, CDR1 is MNHEY and CDR2 SMNVEV (reference sequence). The CDR3 is CASKLTGTDGYTF. Here the CDR3 DNA reads TGTGCCAGCAAGTTAACAGGGACGGATGGCTACACCTTC.

The V and J genes are TRBV7-9 and TRBJ1-1; possible D gene TRBD1, 6 bases. The V gene lost 6 bases and the J gene lost 4 bases, with 15 bases spanning the gap. The CDR3 is 14 residues long. Per germline, CDR1 SEHNR and CDR2 FQNEAQ (reference sequence). The CDR3 loop is CASRHVDSSTEAFF. Here the CDR3 DNA reads TGTGCCAGCAGGCATGTGGACAGCTCCACTGAAGCTTTCTTT.